These 2 T cell receptor beta chains were all obtained from the same sample, sequenced in a study of blood T cell repertoires in COVID-19. Using immunoSEQ multiplex PCR, the repertoire was profiled, and TCRdb retains in-frame clones only, with some absent. The sample contains more than 300,000 clones, about 88% of which appear only once. Sequencing used PBMCs or T cells enriched from blood (not recorded which). These receptors originate from a woman between 18 and 29 years old who had recovered from COVID-19.

Turning to this clone: At the DNA level, this CDR3 is encoded by other sequences in the same sample as well. The V and J genes are TRBV19 and TRBJ1-1; perhaps TRBD1 as D (6 bases). CDR3 length: 13 amino acids. Trimming took off 6 bases at V and 0 bases at J, with 8 bases between the two ends. From germline, CDR1 is LNHDA and CDR2 SQIVND (reference sequence). The CDR3 reads CASRGQMNTEAFF. The CDR3 DNA sequence: TGTGCCAGTAGGGGACAAATGAACACTGAAGCTTTCTTT.

V and J are TRBV30 and TRBJ2-5; TRBD1 agrees at 9 bases. Trimming at V came to 3 bases and at J to 1 base, leaving 6 bases not matched to a gene. The V gene's germline CDR1 is GTSNPN and CDR2 SVGIG (reference sequence). This CDR3 spans 15 amino acids. This CDR3 reads CAWSPGDRAQETQYF. The CDR3 DNA reads as TGTGCCTGGAGCCCCGGGGACAGGGCCCAAGAGACCCAGTACTTC.